The rows below give T cell receptor beta chains drawn from one sample of a study of T cells in localized non-small cell lung cancer. The protocol was immunoSEQ multiplex PCR, while the TCRdb copy is restricted to in-frame clones and leaves out a portion. The sample lists roughly 58,000 clones, about four fifths occurring once. Material: PBMCs, obtained before any cancer treatment. The source is a man aged 40 to 75 with stage II lung adenocarcinoma. The CDR3 runs from the conserved cysteine through the conserved F or W. Fields, in order: J gene, V gene, CDR3 length, D gene, CDR3 protein, CDR3 DNA. A D gene is named only where the DNA matches it firmly.

>TRBJ2-7|TRBV30|11|-
CAWRVGSLQYF
TGTGCCTGGCGCGTGGGGTCCTTGCAGTACTTC
>TRBJ1-2|TRBV11-2|15|-
CASSLGTALGYGYTF
TGTGCCAGCAGCTTAGGGACAGCCCTGGGCTATGGCTACACCTTC
>TRBJ2-2|TRBV7-9|16|TRBD2
CASSLGLAGNTGELFF
TGTGCCAGCAGCTTAGGGCTAGCGGGAAACACCGGGGAGCTGTTTTTT
>TRBJ1-1|TRBV7-9|13|-
CASSLEGATEAFF
TGTGCCAGCAGCTTAGAAGGAGCGACTGAAGCTTTCTTT
>TRBJ2-1|TRBV2|10|TRBD2
CASSGNEQFF
TGTGCCAGTAGCGGGAATGAGCAGTTCTTC
>TRBJ2-5|TRBV18|13|-
CASSPSSRETQYF
TGTGCCAGCTCACCATCAAGTCGAGAGACCCAGTACTTC
>TRBJ1-1|TRBV25-1|15|TRBD1
CASSDPGQTNTEAFF
TGTGCCAGCAGTGACCCGGGACAGACCAACACTGAAGCTTTCTTT
>TRBJ2-1|TRBV11-2|14|TRBD1
CATTRDRGWNEQFF
TGTGCCACCACTCGGGACAGGGGTTGGAATGAGCAGTTCTTC
>TRBJ1-2|TRBV2|11|-
CASGQLNGYTF
TGTGCCAGCGGGCAGTTAAATGGCTACACCTTC
>TRBJ2-1|TRBV5-1|13|TRBD2
CASTPEKRGEQFF
TGCGCCAGCACCCCAGAAAAGCGGGGTGAGCAGTTCTTC